This T cell receptor (beta chain) emerged from a study of CD8+ T cells in alopecia areata. This clone was counted once. The treatment is: oral pan-JAK inhibitor, 5-10 mg twice daily. cDNA prepared by RNA extraction and subsequent reverse transcription served as the template for sequencing. Assay used: immunoSEQ multiplex PCR; TCRdb lists only in-frame clones, some missing. The data contain some 190,000 clones, 50% to 60% of them singletons. This TCR was sampled from a human donor with alopecia areata. The sequencing here drew on CD4+ T cells sorted from blood, taken at week 4, from a patient treated with tofacitinib.

The CDR3 loop reads CASSYSDRGRANEQFF. The CDR3 nucleotides read TGTGCCAGCAGTTACTCGGACAGGGGGCGTGCCAATGAGCAGTTCTTC. This rearrangement joins TRBV6-5 to TRBJ2-1; 11 nucleotides line up with TRBD1. Per germline, CDR1 MNHEY and CDR2 SVGAGI. V lost 0 bases, J lost 6 bases, and 4 bases stayed unmatched. This CDR3 has 16 amino acids.